There are a few counts of the clone carrying this TCR beta chain. Its specificity is unknown. The data were taken from a study of human T cells and chemical hapten exposure. Study-level background: The upper back received 0.01% DPC by patch testing, with results read at 6 days. Study-wide results and caveats: As patch test score rose, PT1 expanded TCR counts tended to rise as well.

Deletions cut 3 bases from V and 3 bases from J, with 6 bases between. Germline V gene sequence: CDR1 SQVTM, CDR2 ANQGSEA. This CDR3 region has 11 residues. Time point specified: patch test 1, 2 weeks after DPC sensitization. Treatment reported: therapeutic diphenylcyclopropenone sensitization with weekly scalp DPC. TCRdb re-analysed the RACE reads in MiXCR, keeping a single row per CDR3 protein. Among fewer than 100,000 distinct CDR3 sequences listed, approximately 13% were seen once. The receptor comes from a woman between 35 and 50 years old with alopecia areata. Some clones in this sample may be carry-over from other donors' samples. This chain uses TRBV29-1 with TRBJ2-7, with a weak D call TRBD2 (6 bases). The sequenced sample was whole blood, obtained in connection with sensitization to the hapten diphenylcyclopropenone (DPC). CDR3 sequence: CSVEEGYEQYF. The DNA for the CDR3 is TGCAGCGTTGAGGAGGGCTACGAGCAGTACTTC.